This T cell receptor beta chain was documented in a study of T cell responses to AZD1222 COVID-19 vaccine. Method: immunoSEQ multiplex PCR; TCRdb's copy keeps in-frame clones and lacks some. The sample contains approximately 110,000 clones, more than 70% of which appear only once. About this clone: Its target is unknown.

Study results and caveats: The donor cohort was predominantly white British with a female majority, and clonal diversity may have been underestimated.

Looked up from germline, CDR1 is KGHSH and CDR2 is LQKENI. This CDR3 is built from 15 residues. Between the trimmed V and J ends, which lost 4 bases and 1 base, there was a span of 13 bases. The chain couples TRBV18 to TRBJ1-1, with D uncertain. The source is an adult in good health. The sample consisted of peripheral blood, taken on day 0 of AZD1222 vaccination. CDR3 DNA sequence: TGTGCCAGCTCACAGTTCCAGCCATCGAACACTGAAGCTTTCTTT. Amino acids: CASSQFQPSNTEAFF. Full variable domain (remainder filled in from reference TRBV18 and TRBJ1-1): NAGVMQNPRHLVRRRGQEARLRCSPMKGHSHVYWYRQLPEEGLKFMVYLQKENIIDESGMPKERFSAEFPKEGPSILRIQQVVRGDSAAYFCASSQFQPSNTEAFFGQGTRLTVV.